A selection of T cell receptor beta chains follows, all from one sample in a study of Graves' ophthalmopathy and Graves' hyperthyroidism. TCRdb re-called the multiplex PCR reads with MiXCR, one entry per CDR3 protein. Counted here are fewer than 650,000 distinct CDR3 sequences, roughly 20% occurring once; the ten biggest clones make up approximately 7.7%. The sample comprised peripheral blood. These receptor sequences come from a woman under 30 with stable Graves' hyperthyroidism. Some clones in this sample may be carry-over from other donors' samples. Both conserved end residues are trimmed from each CDR3. The order of the fields is V gene, J gene, CDR3 protein.

TRBV11-2	TRBJ2-5	ASSPLEGWETQY
TRBV6-2/TRBV6-3	TRBJ1-5	ASSYTSAKGQPQH
TRBV25-1	TRBJ2-7	ASSEGQEQY
TRBV11-1	TRBJ1-3	ASSLGGGGNSGNTIY
TRBV19	TRBJ2-5	ASSTLGAGEETQY
TRBV12-3/TRBV12-4	TRBJ2-7	ASNPWTDEQY
TRBV6-5	TRBJ1-3	ASSTSIRSGNTIY
TRBV6-2/TRBV6-3	TRBJ1-1	ASSFPTGVNTEAF
TRBV28	TRBJ2-7	ASNRGVYEQY
TRBV9	TRBJ1-2	ASSVERNYGYT
TRBV7-2	TRBJ1-2	ASSQGGHVVSYT
TRBV5-5	TRBJ2-5	ASNQEGKRETQY
TRBV12-3/TRBV12-4	TRBJ1-2	ASSLIQGMHGYT
TRBV5-1	TRBJ1-1	ASSLVADTEAF
TRBV19	TRBJ2-2	ASSTNSGQGTGELF
TRBV5-5	TRBJ1-2	ASSFAPTGAPGYT
TRBV27	TRBJ1-5	ASSFYGGGNQPQH
TRBV6-2/TRBV6-3	TRBJ1-2	ASRETGSGYT
TRBV12-3/TRBV12-4	TRBJ1-3	ASTLGTGYPDTIY
TRBV30	TRBJ2-5	TWSADFGARVFETQY
TRBV6-1	TRBJ2-7	ASSKQGRVRFHEQY
TRBV7-3	TRBJ2-5	ASSYTGGFQETQY
TRBV10-3	TRBJ2-1	AISEFRLAGGKKYNEQF
TRBV20-1	TRBJ2-5	SARDVAVNQETQY
TRBV25-1	TRBJ2-7	ASRSGGEGQY
TRBV7-9	TRBJ1-1	ASSFLSGMGEAF
TRBV14	TRBJ2-5	ASSQTPSGRHQETQY
TRBV15	TRBJ1-6	ATSSGTGFYNSPLH
TRBV28	TRBJ2-5	ASTRQGDGETQY
TRBV20-1	TRBJ2-5	SAERGGSQGTQY
TRBV29-1	TRBJ2-7	SVEESRHPQEQY
TRBV28	TRBJ2-7	ASIGRGGSYEQY
TRBV6-1	TRBJ2-7	AATSGSYEQY
TRBV7-2	TRBJ1-1	ASSLVRADGAF
TRBV6-1	TRBJ2-7	ASSNRGRLYSYEQY
TRBV12-3/TRBV12-4	TRBJ2-7	ASSSRGLNPGEEQY
TRBV15	TRBJ1-5	ATSRDGGQSQPQH
TRBV15	TRBJ1-2	ATSRDLTGEDYGYT
TRBV6-1	TRBJ1-1	ASRRLGTGGTEAF
TRBV27	TRBJ2-5	ASSLSRGSKETQY
TRBV5-1	TRBJ2-7	ASSLLTSGSSYEQY
TRBV4-1	TRBJ2-7	ASSQGWTTPYFGYEQY
TRBV2	TRBJ1-2	ASSVSDRVGGYT